The 12 T cell receptor beta chains below all came from one sample that was sequenced in a study of T cells in Graves' hyperthyroidism and ophthalmopathy. TCR beta CDR3 regions were amplified from RNA. An initial round of RT-PCR targeting the TCR CDR3 relied on the HTBI primer set. TCRdb re-called the multiplex PCR reads with MiXCR, one entry per CDR3 protein. Here the sample spans under 250,000 distinct CDR3 sequences, roughly a quarter being singletons. Sample: blood. The receptors derive from a woman in her 40s with Graves' ophthalmopathy.

The sample holds many counts of this clonotype. This rearrangement joins TRBV11-1 to TRBJ1-1, with 8 positions matching TRBD1. The CDR3 sequence is 16 residues long. Germline V gene lookup returns CDR1 SGHAT and CDR2 FQDESV (reference sequence). The trim removed 6 bases at V and 8 bases at J, leaving 17 bases unmatched. CDR3 coding DNA: TGTGCCAGCAGTTCCAGGGACAGGACCCTGTTGAAAGAAGCTTTCTTT. It specifies CASSSRDRTLLKEAFF.

Points on this clonotype: The junction and the germline gene differ at one end; a read error may be behind it. This chain joins TRBV28 and TRBJ1-5, with D unresolved. CDR1 MDHEN and CDR2 SYDVKM come from the germline V gene. This CDR3 contains 14 residues. CDR3 bases: TGTGCCAGCAGTTGGGTCAGCAGCAATCAGCCCCAGCCTTTT. It encodes CASSWVSSNQPQPF.

The sample holds many counts of this clonotype. V is TRBV6-1 and J is TRBJ1-2, with a weak D call TRBD1 (5 bases). Germline lookup yields CDR1 MNHNS and CDR2 SASEGT. The length of the CDR3 is 13 residues. V lost 6 bases and J 5 bases, leaving 13 bases between the germline ends. The CDR3 here is CASSKGNLYGYTF. CDR3 DNA sequence: TGTGCCAGCAGCAAGGGGAATTTATATGGCTACACCTTC.

This clonotype has at least ten counts. The V gene is TRBV4-1, the J gene TRBJ2-5; a possible D gene is TRBD1 (5 bases). CDR3 size: 14 residues. Germline CDR1 MGHRA, CDR2 YSYEKL. V was pared by 3 bases and J by 5 bases, with 13 bases between. CDR3 bases: TGCGCCAGCAGCCAGGAGAGTGCAGGGGAGACCCAGTACTTC. This gives the protein CASSQESAGETQYF.

This clonotype was counted ten times or more. This rearrangement joins TRBV20-1 to TRBJ2-7; 7 bases line up with TRBD1. This CDR3 spans 15 amino acids. In germline, CDR1 is DFQATT, CDR2 SNEGSKA (reference sequence). J was trimmed by 2 bases and V by 0 bases; bases with no gene match: 7. CDR3 amino acids: CSARDYQGDPYEQYF. CDR3 sequence (DNA): TGCAGTGCTAGAGACTATCAGGGGGACCCCTACGAGCAGTACTTC.

In this sample, this clonotype turned up a few times. The chain combines TRBV20-1 with TRBJ1-5; D is possibly TRBD1 (5 bases). CDR1 is DFQATT, CDR2 SNEGSKA, per germline (reference sequence). Trimming removed 1 base at V and 2 bases at J, with 12 bases between. The CDR3 has 15 amino acids. CDR3 residues: CSARVRGLGNQPQHF. In DNA, the CDR3 is TGCAGTGCTAGAGTGCGGGGCCTGGGCAATCAGCCCCAGCATTTT.

This clonotype was counted ten times or more. The chain links TRBV30 to TRBJ1-3, with D unclear. Trimming took off 1 base at V and 0 bases at J, with 10 bases between the two ends. The CDR3 covers 15 residues. Germline V gives CDR1 GTSNPN, CDR2 SVGIG (reference sequence). The CDR3 region is CAWSAGLDSGNTIYF. CDR3 DNA: TGTGCCTGGAGTGCAGGTCTTGACTCTGGAAACACCATATATTTT. Combining the CDR3 with reference TRBV30 and TRBJ1-3 gives the whole variable domain SQTIHQWPATLVQPVGSPLSLECTVEGTSNPNLYWYRQAAGRGLQLLFYSVGIGQISSEVPQNLSASRPQDRQFILSSKKLLLSDSGFYLCAWSAGLDSGNTIYFGEGSWLTVV.

Details on this clonotype: Given a much more abundant clone one base away, this may be a read error. This chain uses TRBV19 with TRBJ2-7; D gene unclear. V was pared by 2 bases and J by 4 bases, with 12 bases between. Germline assignment: CDR1 LNHDA and CDR2 SQIVND (reference sequence). The CDR3 has 14 amino acids. For the CDR3, the DNA is TGTGCCAGTAGTATACCGGTACGGAAATACGAGCAGTACTTC. Protein sequence: CASSIPVRKYEQYF.

A few counts support this clonotype. The V call is TRBV12-3 or TRBV12-4, the J call TRBJ2-7; D is perhaps TRBD2 (6 bases). The CDR3 has 13 residues. V was clipped by 6 bases and J by 4 bases, with 13 bases between them. This chain's CDR3 is CASSRTAGYEQYF. CDR3 nucleotides: TGTGCCAGCAGCCGCACGGCGGGGTACGAGCAGTACTTC.

As for this clonotype: This could be a read error, since a much larger clone is one nucleotide away. The rearrangement uses TRBV3-1 and TRBJ2-2; possible D gene TRBD1, 5 bases. The V gene lost 0 bases and the J gene lost 4 bases, with 12 bases spanning the gap. The CDR3 length is 16 residues. The germline V gene encodes CDR1 LGHDT and CDR2 YNNKEL (reference sequence). The CDR3 protein is CASSQDRGAVTGELFF. CDR3 bases: TGTGCCAGCAGCCAAGATAGGGGCGCGGTCACCGGGGAGCTGTTTTTT. The full variable domain, completed using reference TRBV3-1 and TRBJ2-2, is DTAVSQTPKYLVTQMGNDKSIKCEQNLGHDTMYWYKQDSKKFLKIMFSYNNKELIINETVPNRFSPKSPDKAHLNLHINSLELGDSAVYFCASSQDRGAVTGELFFGEGSRLTVL.

This clonotype came up many times. The chain links TRBV20-1 to TRBJ1-1; 7 bases align to TRBD1. The CDR3 covers 15 residues. Germline trimming cut 5 bases from V and 4 bases from J; bases unmatched to any gene: 13. The germline gives CDR1 DFQATT, CDR2 SNEGSKA (reference sequence). Here the CDR3 reads CSADRVPGRITEAFF. The CDR3 DNA is TGCAGTGCTGACAGGGTACCAGGTAGGATCACTGAAGCTTTCTTT.

V usage is TRBV28 and J usage is TRBJ1-6; perhaps TRBD1 as D (5 bases). The CDR3 has 14 residues. V was shortened by 3 bases and J by 7 bases, with 10 bases between the two germline ends. Germline CDR1 reads MDHEN; CDR2 reads SYDVKM. CDR3 protein: CASSFGGGNSPLHF. In DNA form, the CDR3 reads TGTGCCAGCAGTTTTGGGGGGGGGAATTCACCCCTCCACTTT.